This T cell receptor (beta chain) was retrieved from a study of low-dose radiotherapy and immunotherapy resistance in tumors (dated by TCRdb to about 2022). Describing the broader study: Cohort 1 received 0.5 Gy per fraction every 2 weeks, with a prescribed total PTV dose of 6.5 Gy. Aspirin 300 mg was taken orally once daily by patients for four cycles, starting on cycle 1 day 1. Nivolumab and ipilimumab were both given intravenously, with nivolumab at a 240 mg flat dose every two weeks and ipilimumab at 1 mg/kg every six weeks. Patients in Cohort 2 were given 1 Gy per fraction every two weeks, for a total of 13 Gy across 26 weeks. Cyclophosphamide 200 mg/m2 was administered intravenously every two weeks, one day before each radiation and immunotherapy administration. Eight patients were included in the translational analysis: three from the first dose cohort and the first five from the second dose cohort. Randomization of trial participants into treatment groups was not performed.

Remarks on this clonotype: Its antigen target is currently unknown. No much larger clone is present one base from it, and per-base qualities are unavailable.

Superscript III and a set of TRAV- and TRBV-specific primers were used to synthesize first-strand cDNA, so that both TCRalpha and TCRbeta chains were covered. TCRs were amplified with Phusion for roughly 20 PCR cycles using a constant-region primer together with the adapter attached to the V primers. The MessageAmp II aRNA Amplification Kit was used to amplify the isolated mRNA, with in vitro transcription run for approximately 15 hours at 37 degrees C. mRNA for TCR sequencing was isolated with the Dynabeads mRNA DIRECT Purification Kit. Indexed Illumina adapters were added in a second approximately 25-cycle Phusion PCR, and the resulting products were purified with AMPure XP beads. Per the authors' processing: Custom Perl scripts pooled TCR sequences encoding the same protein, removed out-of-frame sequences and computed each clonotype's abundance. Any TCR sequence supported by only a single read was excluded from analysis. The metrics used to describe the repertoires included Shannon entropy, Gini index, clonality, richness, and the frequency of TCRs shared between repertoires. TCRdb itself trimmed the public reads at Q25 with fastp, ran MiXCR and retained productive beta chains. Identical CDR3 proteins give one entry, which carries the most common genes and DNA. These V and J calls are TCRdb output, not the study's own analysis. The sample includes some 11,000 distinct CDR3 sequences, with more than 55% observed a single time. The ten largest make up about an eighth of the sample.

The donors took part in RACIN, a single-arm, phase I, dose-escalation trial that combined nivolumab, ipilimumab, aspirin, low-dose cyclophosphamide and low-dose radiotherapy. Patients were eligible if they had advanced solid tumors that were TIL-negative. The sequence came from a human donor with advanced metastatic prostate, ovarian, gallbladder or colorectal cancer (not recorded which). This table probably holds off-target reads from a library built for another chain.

The DNA is TGTGCCAGCAGTTACTCGATTCGGGGCGAGCAGTACTTC. Its protein is CASSYSIRGEQYF. The rearranged segments are TRBV6-5 and TRBJ2-7, with TRBD2 perhaps the D gene, on 5 matching bases. Sequences MNHEY (CDR1) and SVGAGI (CDR2) are obtained from the germline V gene. The CDR3 goes from the cysteine to the phenylalanine over 13 residues. Here the CDR3 DNA is all that survives: 39 bases in frame from base 1. V and J are truncated by 0 bases and 6 bases respectively, leaving an intervening sequence of 9 bases.